This T cell receptor (beta chain) was documented in a study of early T cells in non-severe SARS-CoV-2 infection. Trimming shortened V by 0 bases and J by 9 bases, and 18 bases separated the two germline ends. There are 16 residues in the CDR3. MiXCR was run by TCRdb on the 5' RACE reads, yielding one entry per CDR3 protein. The sample consists of over 100,000 distinct CDR3 sequences, less than 15% of them appearing once. This chain joins TRBV12-3 or TRBV12-4 and TRBJ2-1; weak D call: TRBD2 (6 bases). This TCR derives from an adult who was a healthcare worker with PCR-confirmed SARS-CoV-2 infection or an uninfected control (not recorded which). The sample comprised whole blood. The CDR3 DNA is TGTGCCAGCAGTTTAGCGCCCACTCCTAGCGCGGGTGAGCAGTTCTTC. It encodes CASSLAPTPSAGEQFF.